Following are 5 T cell receptor beta chains from one sample sequenced in a study of shared clonotypes between healthy human individuals. Profiled with immunoSEQ multiplex PCR; TCRdb holds only in-frame clones, not every one. This sample carries over a million clones, approximately 80% of them seen once, and the ten largest clones take under 0.8%. The source material was memory CD4+ T cells from PBMCs. As for subset: CD45RA-negative fraction. These receptors were obtained from a man between 18 and 35 years old in good health. Some clones in this sample may be carry-over from other donors' samples.

The chain employs TRBV7-2 and TRBJ2-3; 8 nucleotides line up with TRBD2. Germline CDR1 reads SGHTA; CDR2 reads FQGNSA. The CDR3 loop spans 15 amino acids. V gave up 3 bases and J gave up 5 bases; unmatched junction bases: 7. CDR3 in DNA: TGTGCCAGCAGCTTGGCTAGCGGGTCAGTAGATACGCAGTATTTT. This gives the protein CASSLASGSVDTQYF.

Concerning this clone: The sample has other DNA sequences that encode this CDR3 too. The rearrangement uses TRBV18 and TRBJ2-7; 8 nucleotides match TRBD1. V was pared by 6 bases and J by 3 bases, with 10 bases of the junction left unmatched. The CDR3 extends over 15 amino acids. Germline CDR1 KGHSH, CDR2 LQKENI. The CDR3 region is CASSPGQGGSYEQYF. CDR3 DNA sequence: TGTGCCAGCTCTCCCGGACAGGGTGGAAGCTACGAGCAGTACTTC. Full variable domain (outside the CDR3, taken from reference TRBV18 and TRBJ2-7): NAGVMQNPRHLVRRRGQEARLRCSPMKGHSHVYWYRQLPEEGLKFMVYLQKENIIDESGMPKERFSAEFPKEGPSILRIQQVVRGDSAAYFCASSPGQGGSYEQYFGPGTRLTVT.

V and J are TRBV5-4 and TRBJ1-4; perhaps TRBD1 as D (5 bases). This CDR3 is built from 12 residues. The V gene's germline CDR1 is SGHNT and CDR2 YYREEE (reference sequence). Trimming stripped 4 bases from V and 6 bases from J, with 7 bases between. The DNA of the CDR3 is TGTGCCAGCAGCGGGGGGGATGAAAAACTGTTTTTT. This gives the protein CASSGGDEKLFF.

This chain links TRBV18 with TRBJ1-3; 7 nucleotides agree with TRBD1. V gave up 4 bases and J gave up 0 bases; unmatched junction bases: 3. The CDR3 contains 15 residues. Germline V lookup: CDR1 KGHSH, CDR2 LQKENI. This CDR3 is CASSLDRVSGNTIYF. In DNA form, the CDR3 reads TGTGCCAGCTCACTCGACAGGGTCTCTGGAAACACCATATATTTT.

This chain uses TRBV28 with TRBJ2-1, with 7 nucleotides matching TRBD2. CDR1 is MDHEN and CDR2 is SYDVKM in the germline V gene. This CDR3 has 15 residues. With V trimmed by 3 bases and J by 6 bases, 8 bases remained unmatched. This CDR3 reads CASSLGGSRGNEQFF. The CDR3 nucleotides are TGTGCCAGCAGTTTGGGCGGGAGTAGGGGCAATGAGCAGTTCTTC.